The 18 T cell receptor beta chains in this list originate from one sample, sequenced in a study of cytomegalovirus exposure and HLA in healthy donors. This PCR relied on a set of 60 Vbeta primers and 13 Jbeta primers. The assay was immunoSEQ multiplex PCR, and TCRdb's table has in-frame clones only and misses some. There are around 150,000 clones in the sample; 55% to 80% occur only once, and approximately 15% lies in the top ten. The source material was PBMCs. The receptors come from a human donor in good health.

The V and J genes are TRBV6-5 and TRBJ2-2; TRBD1 matches 8 bases. Germline V gene lookup returns CDR1 MNHEY and CDR2 SVGAGI. This CDR3 region has 15 residues. Trimming took 5 bases from V and 5 from J; bases not matched to a gene: 7. CDR3 protein: CASSPRTGITGELFF. The CDR3 DNA follows: TGTGCCAGCAGTCCCCGGACAGGGATTACCGGGGAGCTGTTTTTT.

The gene calls are TRBV2 and TRBJ2-1; 10 bases are shared with TRBD2. J lost 4 bases, V lost 1 base, and 4 bases had no gene match. CDR1 and CDR2 (germline): SNHLY, FYNNEI. The CDR3 spans 16 residues. Here the CDR3 reads CASSEVAGGLYNEQFF. In DNA form, the CDR3 reads TGTGCCAGCAGTGAAGTAGCGGGAGGCCTTTACAATGAGCAGTTCTTC.

Regarding this clone: The sample carries other DNA sequences with the same CDR3. The genes are TRBV6-6 and TRBJ2-7; 14 bases are a match to TRBD2. Per germline, CDR1 MNHNY and CDR2 SVGAGI (reference sequence). The V segment lost 5 bases and the J segment 5 bases; nucleotides outside the gene matches: 8. This CDR3 spans 16 amino acids. The CDR3 spells CASSLTGLAGVHEQYF. In DNA, the CDR3 is TGTGCCAGCAGTCTCACGGGACTAGCGGGGGTACACGAGCAGTACTTC.

J is TRBJ1-4 and V is TRBV30; TRBD1 agrees at 7 bases. Unmatched junction bases numbered 10, after V lost 0 bases and J lost 0 bases. Per germline, CDR1 GTSNPN and CDR2 SVGIG (reference sequence). The CDR3 runs to 18 residues. The CDR3 DNA is TGTGCCTGGAGTGTACCTCCGGGACAGCTTGCAACTAATGAAAAACTGTTTTTT. Residues: CAWSVPPGQLATNEKLFF.

Remarks on this clone: Other nucleotide sequences from this sample produce the same CDR3. The chain has TRBV5-1 and TRBJ2-5; 15 bases align to TRBD2. Germline CDR1 and CDR2: SGHRS and YFSETQ. V was pared by 4 bases and J by 5 bases, with 3 bases of the junction left unmatched. The CDR3 consists of 15 residues. The CDR3 reads CASSLGLAGGETQYF. In DNA, the CDR3 is TGCGCCAGCAGCCTCGGACTAGCGGGGGGGGAGACCCAGTACTTC.

V is TRBV6-5 and J is TRBJ2-7, with D perhaps matching TRBD1 (6 bases). Germline CDR1 MNHEY, CDR2 SVGAGI. V dropped 0 bases and J dropped 2 bases, with 11 bases sitting between them. The CDR3 loop spans 15 amino acids. DNA for the CDR3: TGTGCCAGCAGTTACTCCGGCAGGGGCCCCTACGAGCAGTACTTC. Translated, it gives CASSYSGRGPYEQYF.

The chain joins TRBV5-6 to TRBJ2-4; 9 bases are a match to TRBD1. The germline V gene encodes CDR1 SGHDT and CDR2 YYEEEE. This CDR3 comprises 14 residues. V shed 3 bases, J shed 3 bases, and the junction held 1 base outside the gene matches. The CDR3 nucleotides are TGTGCCAGCAGCTGGGGACAGGGCAAAAACATTCAGTACTTC. This gives the protein CASSWGQGKNIQYF.

V is TRBV11-2 and J is TRBJ2-5; 7 positions match TRBD2. V dropped 5 bases and J dropped 5; count of bases not matched to a gene: 5. The CDR3 contains 13 residues. Germline CDR1 reads SGHAT; CDR2 reads FQNNGV. Here the CDR3 DNA reads TGTGCCAGCAGCGCTGGACTAGTGGAGACCCAGTACTTC. Its protein is CASSAGLVETQYF.

The chain has TRBV11-3 and TRBJ2-3; tentative D call: TRBD2 (7 bases). Trimming took off 0 bases at V and 4 bases at J, with 14 bases between the two ends. This CDR3 contains 16 residues. From germline, CDR1 is SGHNT and CDR2 YENEEA. The CDR3 bases are TGTGCCAGCAGCTTAGACCGGGGGGCCATCGCAGATACGCAGTATTTT. Translated: CASSLDRGAIADTQYF.

This chain uses TRBV5-4 with TRBJ2-5; D might be TRBD1 (5 bases). The CDR3 contains 16 residues. Germline CDR1 is SGHNT and CDR2 is YYREEE (reference sequence). Trimming pared 5 bases from V and 1 base from J, leaving 18 bases between. This chain's CDR3 is CASRGWAPRGQETQYF. DNA for the CDR3: TGTGCCAGCAGAGGCTGGGCACCAAGGGGCCAAGAGACCCAGTACTTC. Based on the CDR3 plus reference TRBV5-4 and TRBJ2-5, the full variable domain is ETGVTQSPTHLIKTRGQQVTLRCSSQSGHNTVSWYQQALGQGPQFIFQYYREEENGRGNFPPRFSGLQFPNYSSELNVNALELDDSALYLCASRGWAPRGQETQYFGPGTRLLVL.

This chain uses TRBV6-1 with TRBJ2-3, with D possibly TRBD1 on 6 matching bases. The V end was cut by 10 bases, the J end by 0 bases, with 17 bases between. Germline V gives CDR1 MNHNS, CDR2 SASEGT. The CDR3 is 15 amino acids. The CDR3 nucleotides read TGTGCCATCCAGAAGGGCCAGGGGAGCACAGATACGCAGTATTTT. Translation gives CAIQKGQGSTDTQYF.

The chain is built from TRBV15 and TRBJ1-5; D gene ambiguous. Germline V gives CDR1 LNHNV, CDR2 YYDKDF (reference sequence). This CDR3 is built from 15 residues. Trimming shortened V by 8 bases and J by 0 bases, and 14 bases separated the two germline ends. CDR3 DNA sequence: TGTGCCACCTCTTTCTACAGATATAGCAATCAGCCCCAGCATTTT. It yields the protein CATSFYRYSNQPQHF.

The chain joins TRBV19 to TRBJ2-1, with 10 bases identical to TRBD2. The CDR3 is made up of 17 amino acids. V lost 1 base, J lost 7 bases, and 10 bases stayed unmatched. CDR1 is LNHDA and CDR2 is SQIVND in the germline V gene (reference sequence). The CDR3 spells CASSIAQLAGGENEQFF. DNA for the CDR3: TGTGCCAGTAGTATAGCTCAATTAGCGGGAGGTGAAAATGAGCAGTTCTTC.

The rearrangement joins TRBV27 to TRBJ2-7; a possible D gene is TRBD2 (5 bases). This CDR3 has 13 amino acids. Germline V gives CDR1 MNHEY, CDR2 SMNVEV (reference sequence). Trimming removed 3 bases from V and 6 bases from J, with 12 bases in between. The CDR3 loop is CASSFGQAGEQYF. The CDR3 bases are TGTGCCAGCAGTTTCGGGCAGGCGGGCGAGCAGTACTTC.

This chain links TRBV30 with TRBJ2-3; the D gene is possibly TRBD1 (6 bases). V was clipped by 0 bases and J by 3 bases, with 10 bases between them. The CDR3 has 14 amino acids. CDR1 and CDR2 from the germline V gene are GTSNPN and SVGIG (reference sequence). CDR3 sequence: CAWSVWGTTDTQYF. CDR3 sequence (DNA): TGTGCCTGGAGTGTATGGGGGACAACAGATACGCAGTATTTT.

This clone has a single count. The chain combines TRBV7-2 with TRBJ2-3; no firm D call. Germline V gene lookup returns CDR1 SGHTA and CDR2 FQGNSA. With 4 bases removed from V and 4 bases from J, the gap between germline ends came to 18 bases. The CDR3 is 16 amino acids. The CDR3 DNA reads as TGTGCCAGCAGCTCAAAGACGGGTCAAATCTCAGATACGCAGTATTTT. Residues: CASSSKTGQISDTQYF.

The sample holds a few counts of this clone. This chain links TRBV20-1 with TRBJ1-4, with 8 bases identical to TRBD1. Looked up from germline, CDR1 is DFQATT and CDR2 is SNEGSKA (reference sequence). This CDR3 spans 11 amino acids. The V and J ends lost 6 bases and 17 bases, in that order; junction bases with no gene match: 11. CDR3 bases: TGCAGTGCCCTACGGCCGACAGGGGATTTTTTT. It encodes CSALRPTGDFF.

The rearrangement links TRBV7-3 to TRBJ2-5; D gene uncertain. Germline lookup yields CDR1 SGHTA and CDR2 FQGTGA. There are 11 residues in the CDR3. Trimming stripped 8 bases from V and 5 bases from J, with 9 bases between. Written as DNA, the CDR3 is TGTGCCAGCCAAACCCGGGAGACCCAGTACTTC. Protein sequence: CASQTRETQYF.